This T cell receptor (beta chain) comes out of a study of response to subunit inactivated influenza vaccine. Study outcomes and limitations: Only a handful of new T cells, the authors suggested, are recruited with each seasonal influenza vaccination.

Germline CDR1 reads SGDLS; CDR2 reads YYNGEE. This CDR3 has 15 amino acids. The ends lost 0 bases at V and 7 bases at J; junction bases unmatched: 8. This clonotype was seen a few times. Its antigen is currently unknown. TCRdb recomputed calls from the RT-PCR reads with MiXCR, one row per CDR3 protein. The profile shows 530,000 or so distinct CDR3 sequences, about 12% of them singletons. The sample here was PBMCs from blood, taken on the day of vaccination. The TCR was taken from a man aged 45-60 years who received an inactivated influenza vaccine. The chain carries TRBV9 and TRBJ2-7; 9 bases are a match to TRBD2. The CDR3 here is CASSVGPAGGGEQYF. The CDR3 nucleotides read TGTGCCAGCAGCGTAGGGCCAGCGGGGGGAGGTGAGCAGTACTTC. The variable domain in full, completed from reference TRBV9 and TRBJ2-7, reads DSGVTQTPKHLITATGQRVTLRCSPRSGDLSVYWYQQSLDQGLQFLIQYYNGEERAKGNILERFSAQQFPDLHSELNLSSLELGDSALYFCASSVGPAGGGEQYFGPGTRLTVT.